This entry lists 22 T cell receptor beta chains sequenced from one sample in a study of cytomegalovirus exposure and HLA in healthy donors (dated by TCRdb to between 2016 and 2019). Receptor amplification or capture employed the immunoSEQ multiplex PCR assay. A mixture of 60 forward primers for TCR Vbeta segments and 13 reverse primers for TCR Jbeta segments was used in the multiplex PCR. Here the immuneACCESS table is served through TCRdb, limited to in-frame sequences with V and J called. Missing clones are a known gap in these copies; in checked studies unresolved V genes cover under half, and the rest lacks a known reason. This sample comprises some 160,000 clones, about 78% of them detected only once. The biggest ten clones account for 1.4% of the sample. Sequencing was carried out using PBMCs. These TCRs come from a male donor in good health and CMV-seronegative.

V usage is TRBV6-5 and J usage is TRBJ2-3; D possibly corresponds to TRBD1 (5 bases). Germline CDR1 and CDR2: MNHEY and SVGAGI. The CDR3 sequence is 13 residues long. V gave up 2 bases and J gave up 6 bases, with 9 bases separating them. For the CDR3, the DNA is TGTGCCAGCAGTTACACCCGACAGGATACGCAGTATTTT. This gives the protein CASSYTRQDTQYF.

Comment on this clone: The identical CDR3 is also encoded by other nucleotide sequences in the sample. The chain recombines TRBV6-5 with TRBJ2-7; 11 nucleotides line up with TRBD1. V lost 0 bases and J lost 3; bases outside the gene matches: 1. The CDR3 contains 15 residues. Germline-derived CDR1 and CDR2 are MNHEY and SVGAGI. The CDR3 loop is CASSYSGTGGYEQYF. The CDR3 coding sequence is TGTGCCAGCAGTTACTCGGGGACAGGGGGCTACGAGCAGTACTTC.

The gene calls are TRBV10-3 and TRBJ1-5; 7 nucleotides match TRBD1. Unmatched junction bases numbered 5, after V lost 6 bases and J lost 6 bases. Germline V CDR1 and CDR2: ENHRY, SYGVKD. This CDR3 is built from 13 residues. CDR3 nucleotide sequence: TGTGCCATCAGCCGACAGGGCGGTCAGCCCCAGCATTTT. It specifies CAISRQGGQPQHF.

In this sample, this clone turned up once. This chain connects TRBV30 to TRBJ2-2; TRBD2 matches at 8 bases. The CDR3 runs 16 residues. Per germline, CDR1 GTSNPN and CDR2 SVGIG (reference sequence). The V and J ends lost 5 bases and 3 bases, in that order; junction bases with no gene match: 11. CDR3 loop: CAWAPGGRSDTGELFF. CDR3 DNA: TGTGCCTGGGCTCCTGGCGGGAGGTCCGACACCGGGGAGCTGTTTTTT.

A remark on this clone: At one end the junction does not follow the germline gene, possibly because of a read error. V and J are TRBV7-7 and TRBJ2-7; the D gene is possibly TRBD1 (6 bases). The germline V gene has CDR1 SSHAT and CDR2 FNYEAQ (reference sequence). The CDR3 has 13 amino acids. The CDR3 sequence: CASSLGAGGEQYF. CDR3 sequence (DNA): TGTGCTAGCAGCTTGGGGGCCGGAGGCGAGCAGTACTTC.

The chain employs TRBV7-6 and TRBJ2-7; D is ambiguous. Looked up from germline, CDR1 is SGHVS and CDR2 is FNYEAQ. The length of the CDR3 is 13 residues. The V and J ends lost 5 bases and 6 bases respectively, with 14 bases between them. CDR3 nucleotide sequence: TGTGCCAGCAGCATAAGTGCAGCAGGCGAGCAGTACTTC. It is translated as CASSISAAGEQYF.

V usage is TRBV5-6 and J usage is TRBJ1-2; TRBD1 is a possible D gene (6 bases). The V and J ends lost 3 bases and 2 bases respectively, with 17 bases between them. Per germline, CDR1 SGHDT and CDR2 YYEEEE. This CDR3 contains 16 residues. As DNA, the CDR3 is TGTGCCAGCAGCTCATCCCGTCCAGGGGCCAACTATGGCTACACCTTC. It is translated as CASSSSRPGANYGYTF.

The V gene is TRBV18, the J gene TRBJ1-4, with TRBD1 matching over 9 bases. CDR3 size: 15 residues. V lost 3 bases to trimming and J lost 7 bases; unmatched junction nucleotides: 6. Looked up from germline, CDR1 is KGHSH and CDR2 is LQKENI. The CDR3 coding sequence is TGTGCCAGCTCACCGCTCGGGACAGGGACTGAAAAACTGTTTTTT. Its translation is CASSPLGTGTEKLFF.

This clone was seen more than once but under ten times. This sequence joins TRBV5-6 and TRBJ2-3; no clear D. Germline CDR1 is SGHDT and CDR2 is YYEEEE. The CDR3 has 11 amino acids. V was trimmed by 2 bases and J by 6 bases, leaving 4 bases between them. The CDR3 reads CASSLEDTQYF. CDR3 bases: TGTGCCAGCAGCTTAGAGGATACGCAGTATTTT.

This chain uses TRBV5-1 with TRBJ2-7, with 7 positions matching TRBD1. The CDR3 has 14 residues. Germline lookup yields CDR1 SGHRS and CDR2 YFSETQ. Trimming removed 5 bases from V and 4 bases from J; junction bases left unmatched: 9. CDR3: CASSTGTARYEQYF. The DNA of the CDR3 is TGCGCCAGCAGTACCGGGACAGCAAGGTACGAGCAGTACTTC.

The rearrangement links TRBV11-3 to TRBJ2-1; tentatively, D is TRBD2 (6 bases). In germline, CDR1 is SGHNT, CDR2 YENEEA. Trimming took off 3 bases at V and 5 bases at J, with 8 bases between the two ends. The CDR3 is 13 amino acids. This CDR3 reads CASSLEGNNEQFF. CDR3 DNA: TGTGCCAGCAGCTTGGAGGGAAACAATGAGCAGTTCTTC.

The chain is built from TRBV27 and TRBJ1-2; D might be TRBD1 (6 bases). Germline CDR1 reads MNHEY; CDR2 reads SMNVEV (reference sequence). The CDR3 runs to 16 residues. V was clipped by 3 bases and J by 6 bases, with 20 bases between them. In DNA, the CDR3 is TGTGCCAGCAGTTTCGGAGGGGGAGGGGCGAAAGATGGCTACACCTTC. This sequence encodes CASSFGGGGAKDGYTF.

This chain connects TRBV5-1 to TRBJ2-5; possibly TRBD1 for D (6 bases). Germline V CDR1 and CDR2: SGHRS, YFSETQ. Trimming shortened V by 0 bases and J by 5 bases, and 14 bases separated the two germline ends. The CDR3 covers 15 residues. This CDR3 is CASSLGDRNRETQYF. In DNA form, the CDR3 reads TGCGCCAGCAGCTTGGGCGACAGGAACCGGGAGACCCAGTACTTC.

The chain employs TRBV5-4 and TRBJ2-1; 11 nucleotides align to TRBD2. The junction had 2 bases not matched to a gene; V was cut back by 1 base and J by 8 bases. Germline V lookup: CDR1 SGHNT, CDR2 YYREEE (reference sequence). The CDR3 spans 14 residues. The CDR3 DNA reads as TGTGCCAGCAGCTTGACTAGCGGGGGAGATGAGCAGTTCTTC. Its translation: CASSLTSGGDEQFF.

The chain uses TRBV6-1 and TRBJ1-5; D is unresolved. In germline, CDR1 is MNHNS, CDR2 SASEGT. The CDR3 loop spans 14 amino acids. V dropped 7 bases and J dropped 2 bases, with 12 bases sitting between them. The CDR3 is CASIPEVRNQPQHF. The CDR3 DNA follows: TGTGCCAGCATTCCAGAGGTTCGCAATCAGCCCCAGCATTTT.

The chain couples TRBV19 to TRBJ2-3, with unresolved D. Germline-derived CDR1 and CDR2 are LNHDA and SQIVND (reference sequence). The CDR3 is 15 amino acids. V dropped 3 bases and J dropped 0 bases, with 10 bases sitting between them. CDR3 sequence (DNA): TGTGCCAGTAGTATCGACTTATGGAGCACAGATACGCAGTATTTT. Translation: CASSIDLWSTDTQYF.

The chain links TRBV11-1 to TRBJ2-1, with D tentatively TRBD2 (6 bases). V lost 3 bases and J lost 6, with 6 bases in between. Germline loops: CDR1 SGHAT, CDR2 FQDESV (reference sequence). CDR3 size: 12 residues. The CDR3 region has the DNA TGTGCCAGCAGCTTGACTAGCAATGAGCAGTTCTTC. Residues: CASSLTSNEQFF.

The chain joins TRBV28 to TRBJ1-2; no reliable D call. V lost 5 bases and J lost 6, with 13 bases in between. The CDR3 length is 13 residues. CDR1 MDHEN and CDR2 SYDVKM come from the germline V gene. In nucleotides, the CDR3 is TGTGCCAGCAGTGAGTCAGGCCCCAATGGCTACACCTTC. Amino acid sequence: CASSESGPNGYTF.

This clone has just a few counts. This chain connects TRBV5-6 to TRBJ2-2, with D uncertain. V lost 0 bases to trimming and J lost 6 bases, with 6 bases between them. Germline V gives CDR1 SGHDT, CDR2 YYEEEE. This CDR3 has 13 amino acids. The CDR3 nucleotides read TGTGCCAGCAGCTTGGCCGGTCCCGGGGAGCTGTTTTTT. Translation gives CASSLAGPGELFF.

This clone was picked up a small number of times. The V and J genes are TRBV19 and TRBJ2-1; D perhaps matches TRBD1 (6 bases). Germline CDR1 reads LNHDA; CDR2 reads SQIVND (reference sequence). The germline V and J ends were trimmed by 7 bases and 6 bases, with 22 bases remaining between them. This CDR3 is 16 amino acids long. The CDR3 protein is CASKPQGALSLNEQFF. CDR3 bases: TGTGCCAGTAAACCACAGGGAGCCCTCTCCCTCAATGAGCAGTTCTTC. The complete variable domain, with remaining parts taken from reference TRBV19 and TRBJ2-1, reads DGGITQSPKYLFRKEGQNVTLSCEQNLNHDAMYWYRQDPGQGLRLIYYSQIVNDFQKGDIAEGYSVSREKKESFPLTVTSAQKNPTAFYLCASKPQGALSLNEQFFGPGTRLTVL.

The V gene is TRBV29-1, the J gene TRBJ2-1; 10 positions agree with TRBD2. CDR3 length equals 17 residues. J gave up 4 bases and V 0 bases, and 9 bases lay outside the gene matches. CDR1 and CDR2 (germline): SQVTM, ANQGSEA. In DNA, the CDR3 is TGCAGCGTTGAAGATCCACAAGCGGGAGGGATGTACAATGAGCAGTTCTTC. Its translation is CSVEDPQAGGMYNEQFF.

The V gene is TRBV28, the J gene TRBJ1-5; D not resolved. Germline V gene lookup returns CDR1 MDHEN and CDR2 SYDVKM. The V gene lost 3 bases and the J gene lost 2 bases, with 8 bases spanning the gap. The CDR3 loop spans 14 amino acids. The chain's CDR3 is CASSFPYGNQPQHF. The CDR3 DNA is TGTGCCAGCAGTTTCCCCTATGGCAATCAGCCCCAGCATTTT.